This T cell receptor beta chain was recorded in a study of T-cell memory formation after mild COVID-19. Findings and limits, study-wide: Certain responding clones were present in pre-infection memory, suggesting participation of cross-reactive memory. The CD4+ clones that contracted clustered mainly within CM and EM, and the CD8+ clones concentrated in EMRA.

Germline V gene data show CDR1 as SGHRS and CDR2 as YFSETQ. The CDR3 consists of 16 residues. Trimming removed 4 bases from V and 0 bases from J, with 15 bases in between. After 5'RACE with constant-segment primers, TCR alpha and TCR beta cDNA libraries carrying sample barcodes and UMIs were obtained. Each CDR3 protein gets one entry after TCRdb re-called the 5' RACE reads with MiXCR. This repertoire shows about 130,000 distinct CDR3 sequences, 5% to 6.5% found once; its top ten account for about 2.2%. On this clonotype itself: Antigen unknown.

The sequenced material came from PBMCs or a T cell subset sorted from them (not recorded which). The receptor comes from an adult woman who had mild COVID-19 (a few samples of this study predate the infection). Cell type and time point are not known. The chain employs TRBV5-1 and TRBJ2-3; tentatively, D is TRBD1 (6 bases). CDR3 sequence reads: CASSPGQILSTDTQYF. The DNA for the CDR3 is TGCGCCAGCAGCCCCGGACAGATTCTAAGCACAGATACGCAGTATTTT.